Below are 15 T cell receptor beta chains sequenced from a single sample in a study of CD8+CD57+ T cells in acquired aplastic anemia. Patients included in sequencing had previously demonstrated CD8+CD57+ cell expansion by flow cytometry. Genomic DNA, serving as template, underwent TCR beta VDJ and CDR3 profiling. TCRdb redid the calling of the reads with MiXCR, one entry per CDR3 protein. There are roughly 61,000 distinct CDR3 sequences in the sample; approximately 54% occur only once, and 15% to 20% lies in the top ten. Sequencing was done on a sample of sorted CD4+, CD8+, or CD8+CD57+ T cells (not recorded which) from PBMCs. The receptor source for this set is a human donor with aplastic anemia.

The CDR3 reads CASSHPLAGSYNEQFF. The CDR3 nucleotides are TGTGCCAGCAGCCACCCCCTAGCAGGAAGTTACAATGAGCAGTTCTTC. This chain uses TRBV11-1 with TRBJ2-1, with TRBD2 as a possible D gene (5 bases). V was pared by 5 bases and J by 4 bases, with 18 bases between. Looked up from germline, CDR1 is SGHAT and CDR2 is FQDESV (reference sequence). The CDR3 covers 16 residues.

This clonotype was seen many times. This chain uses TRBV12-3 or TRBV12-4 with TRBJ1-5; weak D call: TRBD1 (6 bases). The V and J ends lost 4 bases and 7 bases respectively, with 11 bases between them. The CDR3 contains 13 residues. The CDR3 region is CASSSQTGQPQHF. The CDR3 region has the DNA TGTGCCAGCAGTTCCCAAACAGGGCAGCCCCAGCATTTT.

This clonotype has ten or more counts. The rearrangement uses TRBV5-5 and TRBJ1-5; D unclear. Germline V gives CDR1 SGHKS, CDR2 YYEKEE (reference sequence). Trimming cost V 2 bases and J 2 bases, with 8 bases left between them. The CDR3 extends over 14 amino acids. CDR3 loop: CASSFRWGNQPQHF. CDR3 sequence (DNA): TGTGCCAGCAGCTTTCGTTGGGGCAATCAGCCCCAGCATTTT.

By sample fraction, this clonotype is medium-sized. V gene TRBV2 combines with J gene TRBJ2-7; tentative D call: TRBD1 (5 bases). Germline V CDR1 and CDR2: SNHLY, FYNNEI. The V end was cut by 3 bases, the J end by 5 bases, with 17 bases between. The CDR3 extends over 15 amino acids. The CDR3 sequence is CASSDGGRVIDEQYF. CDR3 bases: TGTGCCAGCAGTGACGGTGGCAGGGTCATAGACGAGCAGTACTTC.

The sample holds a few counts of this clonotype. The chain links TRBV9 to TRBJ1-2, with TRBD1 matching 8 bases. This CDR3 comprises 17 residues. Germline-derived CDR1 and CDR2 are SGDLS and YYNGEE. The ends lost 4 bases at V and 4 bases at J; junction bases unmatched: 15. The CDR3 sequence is CASSPREGRGRGYGYTF. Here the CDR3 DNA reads TGTGCCAGCAGCCCTCGTGAAGGCAGGGGGCGCGGCTATGGCTACACCTTC.

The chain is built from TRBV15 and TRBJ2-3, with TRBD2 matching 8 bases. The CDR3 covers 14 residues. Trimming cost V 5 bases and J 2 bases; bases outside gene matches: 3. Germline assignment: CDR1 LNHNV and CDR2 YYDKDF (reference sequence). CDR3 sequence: CATSLAGNTDTQYF. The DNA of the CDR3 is TGTGCCACCAGCTTAGCGGGGAACACAGATACGCAGTATTTT.

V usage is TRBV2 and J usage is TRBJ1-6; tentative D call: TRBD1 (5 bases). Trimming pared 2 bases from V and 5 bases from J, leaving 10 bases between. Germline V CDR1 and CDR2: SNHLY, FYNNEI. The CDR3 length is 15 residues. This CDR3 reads CASSELLGDNSPLHF. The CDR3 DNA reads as TGTGCCAGCAGTGAACTTCTAGGGGATAATTCACCCCTCCACTTT. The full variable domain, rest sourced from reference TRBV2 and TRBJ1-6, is EPEVTQTPSHQVTQMGQEVILRCVPISNHLYFYWYRQILGQKVEFLVSFYNNEISEKSEIFDDQFSVERPDGSNFTLKIRSTKLEDSAMYFCASSELLGDNSPLHFGNGTRLTVT.

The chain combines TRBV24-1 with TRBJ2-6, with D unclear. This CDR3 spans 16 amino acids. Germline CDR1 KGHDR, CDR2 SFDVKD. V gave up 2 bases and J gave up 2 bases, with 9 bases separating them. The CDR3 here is CATSDYRGTGANVLTF. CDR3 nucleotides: TGTGCCACCAGTGATTACAGAGGCACTGGGGCCAACGTCCTGACTTTC.

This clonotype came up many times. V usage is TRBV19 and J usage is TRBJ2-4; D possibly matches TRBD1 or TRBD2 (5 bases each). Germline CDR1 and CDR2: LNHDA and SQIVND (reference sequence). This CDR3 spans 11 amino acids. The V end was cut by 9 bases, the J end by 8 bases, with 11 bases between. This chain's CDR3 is CASGTSDIQYF. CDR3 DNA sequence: TGTGCCAGCGGGACGTCGGACATTCAGTACTTC.

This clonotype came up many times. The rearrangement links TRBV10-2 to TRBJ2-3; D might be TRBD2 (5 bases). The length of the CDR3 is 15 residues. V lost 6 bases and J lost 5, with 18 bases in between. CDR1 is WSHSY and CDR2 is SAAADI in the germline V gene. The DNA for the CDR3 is TGCGCCAGCAGCCCAAGTAGCGCCCCGAGAGATACGCAGTATTTT. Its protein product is CASSPSSAPRDTQYF.

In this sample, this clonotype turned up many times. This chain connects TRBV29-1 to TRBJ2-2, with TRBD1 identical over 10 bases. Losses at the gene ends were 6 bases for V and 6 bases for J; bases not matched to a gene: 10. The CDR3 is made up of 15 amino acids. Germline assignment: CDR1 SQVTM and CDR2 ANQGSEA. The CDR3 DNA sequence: TGCAGCGTCCCTAGGACAGGGGGAAGGCCCGGGGAGCTGTTTTTT. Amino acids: CSVPRTGGRPGELFF.

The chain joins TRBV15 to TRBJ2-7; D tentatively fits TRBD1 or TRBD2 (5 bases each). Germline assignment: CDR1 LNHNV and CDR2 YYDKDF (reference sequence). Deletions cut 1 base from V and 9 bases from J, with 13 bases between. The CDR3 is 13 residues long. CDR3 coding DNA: TGTGCCACCAGCAGAGGGGGGATTGCGGGGCAGTACTTC. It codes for CATSRGGIAGQYF.

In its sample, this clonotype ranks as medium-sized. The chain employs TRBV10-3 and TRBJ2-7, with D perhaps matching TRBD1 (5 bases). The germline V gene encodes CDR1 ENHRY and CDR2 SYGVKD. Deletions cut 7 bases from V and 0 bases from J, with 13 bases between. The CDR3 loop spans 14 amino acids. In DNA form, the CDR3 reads TGTGCCATCACCCAAGGGGAAACCTCCTACGAGCAGTACGTC. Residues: CAITQGETSYEQYV.

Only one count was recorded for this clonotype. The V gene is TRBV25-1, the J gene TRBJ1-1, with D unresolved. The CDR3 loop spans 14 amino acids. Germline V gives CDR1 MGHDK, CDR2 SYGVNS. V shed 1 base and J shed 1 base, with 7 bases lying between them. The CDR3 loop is CASSEWGKNTEAFF. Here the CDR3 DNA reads TGTGCCAGCAGTGAATGGGGAAAGAACACTGAAGCTTTCTTT.

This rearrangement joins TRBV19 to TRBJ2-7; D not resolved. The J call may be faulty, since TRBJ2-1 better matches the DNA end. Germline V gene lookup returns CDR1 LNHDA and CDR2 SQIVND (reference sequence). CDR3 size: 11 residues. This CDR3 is CASSSYNEQFF. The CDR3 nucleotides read TGTGCCAGTAGTTCTTACAATGAGCAGTTCTTC.